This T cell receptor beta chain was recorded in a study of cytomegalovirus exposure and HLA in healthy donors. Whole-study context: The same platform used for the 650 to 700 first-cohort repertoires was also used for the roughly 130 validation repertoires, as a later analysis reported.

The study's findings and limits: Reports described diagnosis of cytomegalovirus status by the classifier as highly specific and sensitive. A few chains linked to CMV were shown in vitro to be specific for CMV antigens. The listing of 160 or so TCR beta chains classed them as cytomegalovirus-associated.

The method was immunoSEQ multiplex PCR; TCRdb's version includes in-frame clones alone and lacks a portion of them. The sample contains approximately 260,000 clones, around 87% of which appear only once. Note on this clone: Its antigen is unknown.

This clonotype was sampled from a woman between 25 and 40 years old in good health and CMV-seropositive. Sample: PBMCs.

The CDR3 DNA sequence: TGTGCCAGCTCACCACCGACCGGGGGGAGAACCTACGAGCAGTACTTC. This sequence encodes CASSPPTGGRTYEQYF. V usage is TRBV18 and J usage is TRBJ2-7; 7 bases map to TRBD2. The germline V gene has CDR1 KGHSH and CDR2 LQKENI. The V and J ends lost 0 bases and 2 bases, in that order; junction bases with no gene match: 7. The CDR3 has 16 residues.